This TCR beta chain was sequenced for a study of blood T cell repertoires in COVID-19. About the research overall: Samples of COVID-19 (acute and convalescent) were obtained from the United States, Italy and Spain. T cells, B-cell-depleted T cells, or PBMCs supplied cDNA or gDNA.

Original processing notes: Amplification of reference gene primers provided the estimated nucleated cell counts. The data were produced by immunoSEQ multiplex PCR, yet TCRdb's version contains in-frame clones alone and is incomplete. V and J calls and clone size come straight from that table; D and trimming were deduced from the DNA. The table shows about 60,000 clones, with approximately 81% occurring only once. Seattle patient enrollment occurred during active infection, with longitudinal follow-up thereafter. The CDR3 length is 16 residues. Germline loops: CDR1 SGHDT, CDR2 YYEEEE. J lost 6 bases, V lost 3 bases, and 14 bases had no gene match.

The receptor was derived from a man between 60 and 75 years old with COVID-19, enrolled during active disease. Sequencing was performed on peripheral blood. V and J are TRBV5-6 and TRBJ2-7; 8 nucleotides match TRBD2. The chain's CDR3 is CASSSNPGTRVREQYF. The CDR3, as DNA: TGTGCCAGCAGCTCCAACCCCGGGACTAGGGTACGCGAGCAGTACTTC.